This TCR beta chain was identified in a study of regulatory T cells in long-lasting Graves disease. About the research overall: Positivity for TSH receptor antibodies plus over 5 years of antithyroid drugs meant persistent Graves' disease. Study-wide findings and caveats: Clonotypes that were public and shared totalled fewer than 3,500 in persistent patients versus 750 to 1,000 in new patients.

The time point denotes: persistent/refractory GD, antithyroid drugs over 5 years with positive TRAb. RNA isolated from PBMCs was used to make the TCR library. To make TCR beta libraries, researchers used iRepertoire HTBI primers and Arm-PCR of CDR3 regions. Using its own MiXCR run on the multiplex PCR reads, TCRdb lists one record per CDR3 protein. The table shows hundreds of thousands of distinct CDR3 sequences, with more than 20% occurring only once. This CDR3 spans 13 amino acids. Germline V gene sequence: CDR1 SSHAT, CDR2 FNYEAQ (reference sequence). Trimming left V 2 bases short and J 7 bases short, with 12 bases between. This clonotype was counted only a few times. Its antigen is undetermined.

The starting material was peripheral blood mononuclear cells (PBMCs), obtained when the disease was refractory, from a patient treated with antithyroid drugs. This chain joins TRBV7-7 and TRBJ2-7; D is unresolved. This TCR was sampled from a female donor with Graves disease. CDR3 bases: TGTGCCAGCAGCTTACTCCAGACCCAGGAGCAGTACTTC. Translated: CASSLLQTQEQYF.